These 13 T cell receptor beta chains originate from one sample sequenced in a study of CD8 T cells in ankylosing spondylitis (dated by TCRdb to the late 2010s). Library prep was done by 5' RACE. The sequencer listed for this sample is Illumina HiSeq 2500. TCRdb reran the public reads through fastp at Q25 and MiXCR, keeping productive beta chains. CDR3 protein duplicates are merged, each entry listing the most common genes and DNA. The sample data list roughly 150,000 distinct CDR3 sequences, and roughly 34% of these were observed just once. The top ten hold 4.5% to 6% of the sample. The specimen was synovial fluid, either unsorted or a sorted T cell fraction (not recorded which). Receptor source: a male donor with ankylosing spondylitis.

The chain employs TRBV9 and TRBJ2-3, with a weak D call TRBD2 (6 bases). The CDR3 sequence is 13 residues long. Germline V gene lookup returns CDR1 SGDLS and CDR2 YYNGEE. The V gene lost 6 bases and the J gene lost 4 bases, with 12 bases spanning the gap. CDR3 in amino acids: CASTALASDTQYF. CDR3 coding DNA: TGTGCCAGCACGGCCCTAGCGTCAGATACGCAGTATTTT.

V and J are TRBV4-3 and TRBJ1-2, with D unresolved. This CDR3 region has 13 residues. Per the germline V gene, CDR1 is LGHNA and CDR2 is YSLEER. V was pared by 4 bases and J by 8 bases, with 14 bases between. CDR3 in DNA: TGCGCCAGCAGCCCCCACACGGACGGCGGCTACACCTTC. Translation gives CASSPHTDGGYTF.

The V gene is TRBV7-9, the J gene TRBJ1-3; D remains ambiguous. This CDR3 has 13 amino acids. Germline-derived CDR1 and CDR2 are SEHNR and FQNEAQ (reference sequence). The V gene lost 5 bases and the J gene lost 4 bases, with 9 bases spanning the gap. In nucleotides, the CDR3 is TGTGCCAGCAGCCCCCAGTCCGGAAACACCATATATTTT. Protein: CASSPQSGNTIYF. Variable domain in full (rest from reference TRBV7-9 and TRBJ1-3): DTGVSQNPRHKITKRGQNVTFRCDPISEHNRLYWYRQTLGQGPEFLTYFQNEAQLEKSRLLSDRFSAERPKGSFSTLEIQRTEQGDSAMYLCASSPQSGNTIYFGEGSWLTVV.

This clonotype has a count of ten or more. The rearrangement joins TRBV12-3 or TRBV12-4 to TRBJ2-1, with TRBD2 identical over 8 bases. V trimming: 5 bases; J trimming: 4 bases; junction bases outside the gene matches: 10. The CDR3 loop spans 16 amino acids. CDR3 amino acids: CASSPTVAGIYNEQFF. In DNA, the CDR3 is TGTGCCAGCAGTCCTACAGTAGCGGGGATATACAATGAGCAGTTCTTC.

The CDR3 here is CASGWGENIQYF. DNA for the CDR3: TGTGCCAGCGGTTGGGGGGAAAACATTCAGTACTTC. The V call is TRBV12-3 or TRBV12-4, the J call TRBJ2-4; D is perhaps TRBD2 (6 bases). Trimming shortened V by 8 bases and J by 5 bases, and 10 bases separated the two germline ends. The CDR3 is made up of 12 amino acids.

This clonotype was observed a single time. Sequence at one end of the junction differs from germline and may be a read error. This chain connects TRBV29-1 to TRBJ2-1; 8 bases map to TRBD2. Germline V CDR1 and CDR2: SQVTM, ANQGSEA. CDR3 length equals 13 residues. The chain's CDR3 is CGVDSGGRDEQFF. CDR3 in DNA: TGCGGCGTTGATTCGGGGGGGCGGGATGAGCAGTTCTTC.

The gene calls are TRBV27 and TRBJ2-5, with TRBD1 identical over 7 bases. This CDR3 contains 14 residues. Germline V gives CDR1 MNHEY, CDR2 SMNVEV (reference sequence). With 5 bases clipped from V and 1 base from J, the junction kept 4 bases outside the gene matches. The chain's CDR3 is CASSPGDSQETQYF. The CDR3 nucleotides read TGTGCCAGCAGTCCAGGGGACAGCCAAGAGACCCAGTACTTC.

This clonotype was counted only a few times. DNA of the CDR3: TGCGCCAGCAGCTTGGCCAGCGGGGGGCAGGAGACCCAGTACTTC. It encodes CASSLASGGQETQYF. This chain connects TRBV5-1 to TRBJ2-5; 9 bases fit TRBD2. The CDR3 consists of 15 residues. After removal of 0 bases from V and 5 bases from J, the junction contained 5 bases not matched to a gene. Germline V gene sequence: CDR1 SGHRS, CDR2 YFSETQ.

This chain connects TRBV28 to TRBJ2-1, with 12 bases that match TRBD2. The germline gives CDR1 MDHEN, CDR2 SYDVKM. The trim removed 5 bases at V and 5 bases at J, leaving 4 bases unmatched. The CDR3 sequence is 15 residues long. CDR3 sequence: CASSDGLAGNNEQFF. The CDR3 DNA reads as TGTGCCAGCAGTGACGGACTAGCGGGAAACAATGAGCAGTTCTTC. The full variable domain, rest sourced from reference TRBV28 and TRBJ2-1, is DVKVTQSSRYLVKRTGEKVFLECVQDMDHENMFWYRQDPGLGLRLIYFSYDVKMKEKGDIPEGYSVSREKKERFSLILESASTNQTSMYLCASSDGLAGNNEQFFGPGTRLTVL.

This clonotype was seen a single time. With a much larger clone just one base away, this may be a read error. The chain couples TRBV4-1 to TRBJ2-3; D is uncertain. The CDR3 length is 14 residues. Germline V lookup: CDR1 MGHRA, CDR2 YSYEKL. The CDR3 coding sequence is TGCGCCGGCAGCCAGGTCCGTCGCACAGATACGCAGTATTTT. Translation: CAGSQVRRTDTQYF.

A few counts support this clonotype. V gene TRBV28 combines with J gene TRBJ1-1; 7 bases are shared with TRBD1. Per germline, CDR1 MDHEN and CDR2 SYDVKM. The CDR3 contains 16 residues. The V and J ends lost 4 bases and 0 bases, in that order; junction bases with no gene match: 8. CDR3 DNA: TGTGCCAGCAGTTCAGCGGGGAGGGGGCTGAACACTGAAGCTTTCTTT. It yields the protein CASSSAGRGLNTEAFF.

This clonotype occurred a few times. The CDR3 bases are TGTGCCAGCAGCGACCGGGGACAGGGGTATCAGCCCCAGCATTTT. This gives the protein CASSDRGQGYQPQHF. The chain recombines TRBV6-2 or TRBV6-3 with TRBJ1-5; 10 bases are a match to TRBD1. Germline CDR1 is MNHEY and CDR2 is SVGEGT. The junction had 7 bases not matched to a gene; V was cut back by 6 bases and J by 5 bases. The CDR3 spans 15 residues.

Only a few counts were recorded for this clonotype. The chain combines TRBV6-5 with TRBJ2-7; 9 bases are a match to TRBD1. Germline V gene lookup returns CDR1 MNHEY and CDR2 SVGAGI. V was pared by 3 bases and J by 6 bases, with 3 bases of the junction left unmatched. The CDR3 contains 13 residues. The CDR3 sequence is CASSYLQGAEQYF. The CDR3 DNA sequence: TGTGCCAGCAGTTATTTACAGGGGGCCGAGCAGTACTTC.